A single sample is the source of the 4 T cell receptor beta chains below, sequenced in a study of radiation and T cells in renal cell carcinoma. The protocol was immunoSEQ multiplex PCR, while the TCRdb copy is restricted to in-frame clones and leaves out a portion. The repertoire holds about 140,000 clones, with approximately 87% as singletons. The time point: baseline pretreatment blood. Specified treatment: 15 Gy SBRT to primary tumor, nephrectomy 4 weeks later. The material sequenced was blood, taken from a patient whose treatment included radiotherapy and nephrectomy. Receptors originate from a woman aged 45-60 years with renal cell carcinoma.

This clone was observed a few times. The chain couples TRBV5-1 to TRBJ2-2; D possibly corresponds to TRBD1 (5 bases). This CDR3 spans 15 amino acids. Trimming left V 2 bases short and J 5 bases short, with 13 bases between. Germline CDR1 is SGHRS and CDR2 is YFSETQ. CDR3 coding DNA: TGCGCCAGCAGCTTCAGGGAACTCTCAACCGGGGAGCTGTTTTTT. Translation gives CASSFRELSTGELFF.

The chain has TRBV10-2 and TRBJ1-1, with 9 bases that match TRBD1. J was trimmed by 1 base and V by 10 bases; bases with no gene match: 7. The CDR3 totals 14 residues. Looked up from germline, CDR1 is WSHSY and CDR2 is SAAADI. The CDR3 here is CATRDRVRNTEAFF. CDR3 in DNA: TGCGCCACCCGGGACAGGGTACGGAACACTGAAGCTTTCTTT.

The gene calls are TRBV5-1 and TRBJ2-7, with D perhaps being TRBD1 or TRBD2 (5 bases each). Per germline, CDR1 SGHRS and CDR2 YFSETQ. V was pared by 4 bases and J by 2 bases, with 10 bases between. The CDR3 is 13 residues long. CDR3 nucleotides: TGCGCCAGCAGCACAGGACTTACCTACGAGCAGTACTTC. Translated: CASSTGLTYEQYF.

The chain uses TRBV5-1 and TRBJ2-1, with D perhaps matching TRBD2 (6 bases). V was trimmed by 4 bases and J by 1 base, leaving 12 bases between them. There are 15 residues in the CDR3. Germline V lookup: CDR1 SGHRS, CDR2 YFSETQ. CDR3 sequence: CASSPQRVSYNEQFF. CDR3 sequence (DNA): TGCGCCAGCAGCCCACAGCGGGTTTCCTACAATGAGCAGTTCTTC.